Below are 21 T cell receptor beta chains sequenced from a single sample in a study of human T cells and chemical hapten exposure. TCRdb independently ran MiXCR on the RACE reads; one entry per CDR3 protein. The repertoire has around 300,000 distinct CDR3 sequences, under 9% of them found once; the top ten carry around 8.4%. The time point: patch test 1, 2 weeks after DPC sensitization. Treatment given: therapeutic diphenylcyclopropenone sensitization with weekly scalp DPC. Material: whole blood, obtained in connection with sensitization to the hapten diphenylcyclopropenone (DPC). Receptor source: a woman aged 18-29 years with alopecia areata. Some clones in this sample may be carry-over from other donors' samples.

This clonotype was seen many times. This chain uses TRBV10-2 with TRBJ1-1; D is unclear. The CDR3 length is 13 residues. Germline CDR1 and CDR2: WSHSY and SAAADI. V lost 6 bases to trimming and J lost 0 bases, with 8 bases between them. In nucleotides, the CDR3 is TGCGCCAGCAGCCTGGACCTGAACACTGAAGCTTTCTTT. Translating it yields CASSLDLNTEAFF.

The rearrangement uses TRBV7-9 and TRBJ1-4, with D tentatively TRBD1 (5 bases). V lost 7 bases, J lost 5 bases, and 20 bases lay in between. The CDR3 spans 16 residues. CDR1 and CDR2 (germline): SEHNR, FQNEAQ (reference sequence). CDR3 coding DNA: TGTGCCAGCAACCCCCAGAGGGGCGGGAGGAATGAAAAACTGTTTTTT. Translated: CASNPQRGGRNEKLFF.

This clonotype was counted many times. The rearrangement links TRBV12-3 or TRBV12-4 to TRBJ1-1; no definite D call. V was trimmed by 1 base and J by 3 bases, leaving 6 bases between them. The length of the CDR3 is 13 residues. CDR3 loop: CASSLGGDTEAFF. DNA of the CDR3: TGTGCCAGCAGTTTAGGTGGGGACACTGAAGCTTTCTTT.

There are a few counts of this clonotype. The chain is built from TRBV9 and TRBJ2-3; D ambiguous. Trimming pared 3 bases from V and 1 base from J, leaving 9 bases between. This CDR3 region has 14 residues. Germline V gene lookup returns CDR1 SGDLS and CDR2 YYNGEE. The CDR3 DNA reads TGTGCCAGCAGCGCGCAAACAGGCACAGATACGCAGTATTTT. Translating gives CASSAQTGTDTQYF.

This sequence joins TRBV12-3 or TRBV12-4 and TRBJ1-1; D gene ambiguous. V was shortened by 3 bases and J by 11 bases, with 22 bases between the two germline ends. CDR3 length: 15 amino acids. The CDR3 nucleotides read TGTGCCAGCAGTTTTACGGTTTTCAGTAGCGGGTCGGCTTTCTTT. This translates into CASSFTVFSSGSAFF.

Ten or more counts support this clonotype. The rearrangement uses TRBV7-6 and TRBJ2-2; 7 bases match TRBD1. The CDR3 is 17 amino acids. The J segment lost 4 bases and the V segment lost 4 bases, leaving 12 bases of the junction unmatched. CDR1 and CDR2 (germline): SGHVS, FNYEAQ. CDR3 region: CASSYPRQGPSTGELFF. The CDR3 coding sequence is TGTGCCAGCAGCTATCCGAGACAGGGCCCGAGCACCGGGGAGCTGTTTTTT.

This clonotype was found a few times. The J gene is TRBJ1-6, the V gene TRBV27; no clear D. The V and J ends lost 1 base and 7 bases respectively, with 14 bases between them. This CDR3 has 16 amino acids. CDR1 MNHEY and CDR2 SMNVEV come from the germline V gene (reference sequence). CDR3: CASSLWPTENNSPLHF. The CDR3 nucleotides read TGTGCCAGCAGTTTATGGCCGACGGAGAACAATTCACCCCTCCACTTT.

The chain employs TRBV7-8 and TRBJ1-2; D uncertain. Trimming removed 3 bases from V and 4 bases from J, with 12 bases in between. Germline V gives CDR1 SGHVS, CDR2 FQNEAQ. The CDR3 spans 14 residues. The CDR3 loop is CASSFLGAPYGYTF. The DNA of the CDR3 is TGTGCCAGCAGCTTTCTCGGCGCACCCTATGGCTACACCTTC.

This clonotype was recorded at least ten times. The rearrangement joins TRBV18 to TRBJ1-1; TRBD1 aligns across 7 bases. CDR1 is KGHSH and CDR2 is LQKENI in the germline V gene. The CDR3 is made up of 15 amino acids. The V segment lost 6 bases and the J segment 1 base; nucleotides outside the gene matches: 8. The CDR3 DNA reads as TGTGCCAGCTCCGAATTAACAGGGGCGAACACTGAAGCTTTCTTT. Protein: CASSELTGANTEAFF. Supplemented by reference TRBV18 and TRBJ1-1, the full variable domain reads NAGVMQNPRHLVRRRGQEARLRCSPMKGHSHVYWYRQLPEEGLKFMVYLQKENIIDESGMPKERFSAEFPKEGPSILRIQQVVRGDSAAYFCASSELTGANTEAFFGQGTRLTVV.

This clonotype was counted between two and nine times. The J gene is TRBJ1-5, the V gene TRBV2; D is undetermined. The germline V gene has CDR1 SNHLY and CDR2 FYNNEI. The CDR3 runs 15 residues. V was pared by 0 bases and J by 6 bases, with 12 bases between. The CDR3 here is CASSEAARGRQPQHF. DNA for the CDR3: TGTGCCAGCAGTGAAGCTGCCAGAGGGCGTCAGCCCCAGCATTTT.

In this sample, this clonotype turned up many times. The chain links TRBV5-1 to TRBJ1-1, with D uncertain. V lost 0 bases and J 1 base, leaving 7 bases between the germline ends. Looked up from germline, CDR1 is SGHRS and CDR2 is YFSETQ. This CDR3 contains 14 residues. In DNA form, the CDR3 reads TGCGCCAGCAGCTTGGGACTGACGAACACTGAAGCTTTCTTT. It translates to CASSLGLTNTEAFF.

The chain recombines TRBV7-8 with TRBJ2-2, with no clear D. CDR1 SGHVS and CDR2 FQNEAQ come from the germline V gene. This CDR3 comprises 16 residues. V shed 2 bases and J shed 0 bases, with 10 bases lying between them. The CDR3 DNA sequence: TGTGCCAGCAGCTTAACGGTCGGCTCGAACACCGGGGAGCTGTTTTTT. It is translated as CASSLTVGSNTGELFF.

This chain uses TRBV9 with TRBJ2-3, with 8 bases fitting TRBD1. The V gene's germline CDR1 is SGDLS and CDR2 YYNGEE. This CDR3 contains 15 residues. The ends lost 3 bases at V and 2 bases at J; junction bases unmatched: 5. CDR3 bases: TGTGCCAGCAGCGCGTTGACAGGGGTCACAGATACGCAGTATTTT. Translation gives CASSALTGVTDTQYF.

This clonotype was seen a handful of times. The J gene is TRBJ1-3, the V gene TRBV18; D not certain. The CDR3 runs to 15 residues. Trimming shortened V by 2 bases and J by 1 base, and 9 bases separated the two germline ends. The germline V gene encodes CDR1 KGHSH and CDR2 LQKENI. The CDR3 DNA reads TGTGCCAGCTCACCAGTGGCGGGGTCTGGAAACACCATATATTTT. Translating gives CASSPVAGSGNTIYF.

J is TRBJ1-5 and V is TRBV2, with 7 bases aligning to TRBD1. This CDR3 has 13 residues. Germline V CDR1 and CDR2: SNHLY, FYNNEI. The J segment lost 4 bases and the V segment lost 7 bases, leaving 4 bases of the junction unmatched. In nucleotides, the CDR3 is TGTGCCAGCACCGGACAGGTGAATCAGCCCCAGCATTTT. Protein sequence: CASTGQVNQPQHF.

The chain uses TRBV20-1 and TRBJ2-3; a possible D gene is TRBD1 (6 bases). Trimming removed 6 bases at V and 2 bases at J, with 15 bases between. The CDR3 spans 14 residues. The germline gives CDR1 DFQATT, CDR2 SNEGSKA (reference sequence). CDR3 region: CSALDRLNTDTQYF. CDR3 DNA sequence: TGCAGTGCCTTGGACAGATTAAACACAGATACGCAGTATTTT.

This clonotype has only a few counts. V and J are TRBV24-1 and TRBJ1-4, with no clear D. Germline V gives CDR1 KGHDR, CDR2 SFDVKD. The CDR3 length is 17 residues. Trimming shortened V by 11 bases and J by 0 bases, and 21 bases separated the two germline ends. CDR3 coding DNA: TGTGCCATTCGGGCCTTTCGCGAAACTGCAACTAATGAAAAACTGTTTTTT. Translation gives CAIRAFRETATNEKLFF.

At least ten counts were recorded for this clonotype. CDR3: CSARERAELEAFF. The DNA for the CDR3 is TGCAGTGCTAGAGAGCGGGCAGAGCTTGAAGCTTTCTTT. The chain has TRBV20-1 and TRBJ1-1; no firm D call. Per germline, CDR1 DFQATT and CDR2 SNEGSKA (reference sequence). The CDR3 extends over 13 amino acids. Deletions cut 0 bases from V and 7 bases from J, with 12 bases between.

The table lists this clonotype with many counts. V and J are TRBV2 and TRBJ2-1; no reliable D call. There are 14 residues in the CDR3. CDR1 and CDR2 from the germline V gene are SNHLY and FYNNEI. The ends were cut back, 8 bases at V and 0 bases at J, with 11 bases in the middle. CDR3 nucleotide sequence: TGTGCCAGCTCGTTATCAAGCTCCTACAATGAGCAGTTCTTC. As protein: CASSLSSSYNEQFF.

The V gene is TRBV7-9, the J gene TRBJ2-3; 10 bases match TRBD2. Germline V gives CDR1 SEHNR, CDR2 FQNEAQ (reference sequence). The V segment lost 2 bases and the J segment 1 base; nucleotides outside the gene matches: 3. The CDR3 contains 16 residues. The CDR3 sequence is CASSLISGGGTDTQYF. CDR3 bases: TGTGCCAGCAGCTTAATCAGCGGGGGGGGCACAGATACGCAGTATTTT.

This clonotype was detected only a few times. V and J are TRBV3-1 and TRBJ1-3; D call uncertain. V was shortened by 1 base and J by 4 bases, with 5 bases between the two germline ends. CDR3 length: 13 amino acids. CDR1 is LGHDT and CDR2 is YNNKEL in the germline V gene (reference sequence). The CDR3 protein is CASSQATGNTIYF. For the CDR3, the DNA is TGTGCCAGCAGCCAAGCGACAGGAAACACCATATATTTT.